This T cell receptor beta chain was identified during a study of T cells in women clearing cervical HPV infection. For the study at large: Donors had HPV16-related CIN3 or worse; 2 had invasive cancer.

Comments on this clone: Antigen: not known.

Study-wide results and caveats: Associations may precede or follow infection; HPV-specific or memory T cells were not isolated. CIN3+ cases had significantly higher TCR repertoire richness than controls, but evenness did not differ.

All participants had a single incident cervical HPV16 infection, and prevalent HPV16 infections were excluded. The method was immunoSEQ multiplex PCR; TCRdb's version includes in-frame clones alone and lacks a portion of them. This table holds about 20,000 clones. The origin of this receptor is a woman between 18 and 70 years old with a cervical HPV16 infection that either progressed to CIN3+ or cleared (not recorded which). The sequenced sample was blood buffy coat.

The part of the CDR3 DNA that was read is TGCGCCAGCAGCTTAACAGGGAGGGATAATTCACCC. This translates into CASSLTGRDNSP. The whole CDR3 region reads CASSLTGRDNSPLHF. The chain joins TRBV5-1 to TRBJ1-6; tentative D call: TRBD1 (6 bases). The read is 3 residues too short to cover the CDR3 end, so that end is filled in from the germline J gene. Deletions cut 2 bases from V and 5 bases from J, with 11 bases between. The CDR3 consists of 15 residues. Germline V CDR1 and CDR2: SGHRS, YFSETQ.